A selection of T cell receptor beta chains follows, all from one sample in a study of cytomegalovirus exposure and HLA in healthy donors. Libraries were prepared by immunoSEQ multiplex PCR; TCRdb keeps only in-frame clonotypes and omits some of them. The repertoire has some 82,000 clones, 84% of them found once; the top ten carry 2.4%. The specimen was PBMCs. Every receptor here comes from a woman aged 45-60 years in good health and CMV-seronegative. CDR3s include the opening cysteine and the closing phenylalanine or tryptophan. D genes are given only for firm matches. Part of the rows lack a size; the others show once, few, many or a class for expanded clones.

TRBJ2-7 | . | TRBV19 | . | TGTGCCAGTAGTATGGCGGCGAGCTCCTACGAGCAGTACTTC | CASSMAASSYEQYF
TRBJ1-5 | . | TRBV28 | . | TGTGCCAGCATCCGTCGGGGGGGAGGTCAGCCCCAGCATTTT | CASIRRGGGQPQHF
TRBJ2-3 | . | TRBV7-2 | once | TGTGCCAGCAGCAGCCTAGGAAATACGCAGTATTTT | CASSSLGNTQYF
TRBJ1-2 | . | TRBV6-5 | . | TGTGCCAGCAGTTACCCCTCGGGGGGTGACTATGGCTACACCTTC | CASSYPSGGDYGYTF
TRBJ1-2 | TRBD1 | TRBV28 | . | TGTGCCAGCAGATCAGGGGGTAGGGGGTATGGCTACACCTTC | CASRSGGRGYGYTF
TRBJ2-3 | . | TRBV9 | . | TGTGCCAGCAGCGTAGGATCGCTAGCTATCACAGATACGCAGTATTTT | CASSVGSLAITDTQYF
TRBJ2-1 | TRBD1 | TRBV5-5 | . | TGTGCCAGCAGCCTTTGGGGGACAGACAATGAGCAGTTCTTC | CASSLWGTDNEQFF
TRBJ2-3 | . | TRBV5-1 | few | TGCGCCAGCAGCCTCGCGACTAGGCACACAGATACGCAGTATTTT | CASSLATRHTDTQYF
TRBJ2-7 | TRBD2 | TRBV5-1 | . | TGCGCCAGCAGCTTGGGAGCGGGAAACGAGCAGTACTTC | CASSLGAGNEQYF
TRBJ2-5 | TRBD2 | TRBV30 | once | TGTGCCTGGAGCCTAGCGGGGGGGCGGGAGACCCAGTACTTC | CAWSLAGGRETQYF
TRBJ1-2 | TRBD1 | TRBV6-1 | few | TGTGCCAGCAGCGGGCACAGGGGGTTGTATGGCTACACCTTC | CASSGHRGLYGYTF
TRBJ2-7 | . | TRBV7-8 | . | TGTGCCAGCAGCTTAGAGCTAGTAACCTACGAGCAGTACTTC | CASSLELVTYEQYF
TRBJ2-5 | TRBD1 | TRBV2 | . | TGTGCCAGCAGAGAGACCGGGACAGGGGCCGGGGAGACCCAGTACTTC | CASRETGTGAGETQYF
TRBJ2-2 | TRBD2 | TRBV11-2 | . | TGTGCCAGCAGCACCCCGGGACTAGCGACCGGGGAGCTGTTTTTT | CASSTPGLATGELFF
TRBJ1-4 | . | TRBV4-1 | . | TGCGCCAGCAGCCAGCCTCAAACGGAGAAACTGTTTTTT | CASSQPQTEKLFF
TRBJ2-5 | TRBD1 | TRBV7-2 | . | TGTGCCAGCAGTCGACAGGGAAACCAAGAGACCCAGTACTTC | CASSRQGNQETQYF
TRBJ2-5 | . | TRBV30 | . | TGTGCCTCCCATACCGGACAGCCCGCACGGACCCAGTACTTC | CASHTGQPARTQYF
TRBJ2-4 | TRBD1 | TRBV11-2 | . | TGTGCCAGCAGCTTAGGGCCCGGGACAGCACTAGCCAAAAACATTCAGTACTTC | CASSLGPGTALAKNIQYF
TRBJ1-1 | . | TRBV20-1 | . | TGCAGTGCCGAAGTGGGACAAGAAGCTTTCTTT | CSAEVGQEAFF
TRBJ1-5 | . | TRBV6-1 | . | TGTGCCAGCAGTGAAGTGGTGGGGGGGAATCAGCCCCAGCATTTT | CASSEVVGGNQPQHF
TRBJ2-7 | TRBD1 | TRBV6-1 | once | TGTGCCAGCAGTGGGGGACAGGGTTACTCCTACGAGCAGTACTTC | CASSGGQGYSYEQYF
TRBJ2-3 | . | TRBV18 | few | TGTGCCAGCTCACCTAACACGAACACAGATACGCAGTATTTT | CASSPNTNTDTQYF
TRBJ2-7 | TRBD1 | TRBV7-9 | . | TGTGCCAGCAGCGGCGAGGGACAGAACTACGAGCAGTACTTC | CASSGEGQNYEQYF
TRBJ2-3 | . | TRBV11-2 | . | TGTGCCAGCAGCTTAGAGAGGACAGATACGCAGTATTTT | CASSLERTDTQYF
TRBJ2-2 | TRBD1 | TRBV5-1 | . | TGCGCCAGCAGCAAGGGACAGTCGAACACCGGGGAGCTGTTTTTT | CASSKGQSNTGELFF
TRBJ1-2 | TRBD1 | TRBV30 | . | TGTGCCTGGGATCAGGGGGGCTATGGCTACACCTTC | CAWDQGGYGYTF
TRBJ2-3 | . | TRBV7-3 | once | TGTGCCAGCAGCCCGAATGACCGCGGAGATACGCAGTATTTT | CASSPNDRGDTQYF
TRBJ2-1 | TRBD2 | TRBV5-1 | . | TGCGCCAGCAGCTTGACACCTAGCGGGGTCCCGGCGGAGCAGTTCTTC | CASSLTPSGVPAEQFF
TRBJ1-1 | TRBD1 | TRBV13 | . | TGTGCCAGCGCCTTAGGGACAGGGGGCGTAGCTTTCTTT | CASALGTGGVAFF
TRBJ2-3 | . | TRBV6-5 | . | TGTGCCAGCAGTACTAGTTGGGATACGCAGTATTTT | CASSTSWDTQYF
TRBJ1-5 | . | TRBV2 | . | TGTGCCAGCAGATGGTCTCCCGGGCAGCCCCAGCATTTT | CASRWSPGQPQHF
TRBJ1-1 | TRBD1 | TRBV9 | . | TGTGCCAGCAGCGTGGAAGGGGGCCTCATGAACACTGAAGCTTTCTTT | CASSVEGGLMNTEAFF
TRBJ1-5 | . | TRBV19 | . | TGTGCCAGTAGTCCCCGTGGGGGCATTAAAGGTCAGCCCCAGCATTTT | CASSPRGGIKGQPQHF
TRBJ1-4 | . | TRBV7-9 | once | TGTGCCAGCAGCTTCCCCGAGGCAACTAATGAAAAACTGTTTTTT | CASSFPEATNEKLFF
TRBJ2-7 | . | TRBV2 | . | TGTGCTCATTCGCGAACAGGAGCCTACGAGCAGTACTTC | CAHSRTGAYEQYF
TRBJ1-1 | . | TRBV5-1 | . | TGCGCCAGCAGCCCAGGGTATCTCGACACTGAAGCTTTCTTT | CASSPGYLDTEAFF
TRBJ1-1 | TRBD1 | TRBV6-1 | . | TGTGCCAGCAGCGAATGGGACAGGGGTGGAAACACTGAAGCTTTCTTT | CASSEWDRGGNTEAFF
TRBJ2-1 | . | TRBV4-2 | . | TGTGCCAGCAGCCAAGGGAGCCTAGTGAATGAGCAGTTCTTC | CASSQGSLVNEQFF
TRBJ2-7 | TRBD2 | TRBV6-1 | . | TGTGCCAGCAGACAACTAGCGGGAGGGCCATCCGAGCAGTACTTC | CASRQLAGGPSEQYF
TRBJ2-1 | TRBD2 | TRBV28 | few | TGTGCCAGCAGCCCTAGCGGAGCTGAGCAGTTCTTC | CASSPSGAEQFF
TRBJ2-7 | . | TRBV10-3 | . | TGTGCCATCAGTGAGTCGACTAAGCAGTACTTC | CAISESTKQYF
TRBJ2-3 | TRBD2 | TRBV15 | few | TGTGCCACCAGCAGAGATGCGGGGGGTACGCAGTATTTT | CATSRDAGGTQYF
TRBJ2-1 | TRBD1 | TRBV5-1 | . | TGCGCCAGCAGCGGGGGACAGGACACCTTCAATGAGCAGTTCTTC | CASSGGQDTFNEQFF
TRBJ2-3 | . | TRBV7-7 | . | TGTGCTAGCAGCCCGCGGGTGGGCCAGGATACGCAGTATTTT | CASSPRVGQDTQYF
TRBJ1-3 | . | TRBV30 | . | TGTGCCTGGAACGACAGTGGAAACACCATATATTTT | CAWNDSGNTIYF
TRBJ2-7 | . | TRBV28 | . | TGTGCCAGCAGTCACATCTACGAGCAGTACTTC | CASSHIYEQYF
TRBJ1-1 | TRBD1 | TRBV6-5 | once | TGTGCCAGTTACCAGGGGGCGGGGGCTGAAGCTTTCTTT | CASYQGAGAEAFF
TRBJ1-4 | . | TRBV4-1 | once | TGCGCCAGCAGCCTCTTAGCTAATGAAAAACTGTTTTTT | CASSLLANEKLFF
TRBJ2-4 | TRBD1 | TRBV27 | . | TGTGCCAGCAGGGGACAGGGAGGCGTAGCCCAGTACTTC | CASRGQGGVAQYF
TRBJ2-4 | . | TRBV7-9 | few | TGTGCCAGCAGCTTAGTCGGGCTAGCTACGGCCAAAAACATTCAGTACTTC | CASSLVGLATAKNIQYF
TRBJ2-7 | TRBD2 | TRBV5-4 | once | TGTGCCAGCAGCTTGGAACCCCGCGGGAGTTACGAGCAGTACTTC | CASSLEPRGSYEQYF
TRBJ1-4 | TRBD1 | TRBV18 | . | TGTGCCAGCTCACCCTCGACAGGGAATAATGAAAAACTGTTTTTT | CASSPSTGNNEKLFF
TRBJ1-3 | TRBD1 | TRBV28 | . | TGTGCCAGCAGTTCCCCACCCGACAGGGCGAGCGAAAACACCATATATTTT | CASSSPPDRASENTIYF
TRBJ1-1 | TRBD1 | TRBV7-9 | . | TGTGCCAGCAGCTTAGGGGCAGGGGGGTACACTGAAGCTTTCTTT | CASSLGAGGYTEAFF